The 5 T cell receptor beta chains in this list originate from one sample, sequenced in a study of blood T cell repertoires in COVID-19. Assay: immunoSEQ multiplex PCR; the TCRdb copy retains only in-frame clones and omits some. Of about 37,000 clones listed, around 87% were seen once; the top ten hold less than 55%. Source material: peripheral blood. These receptors all come from a human donor in a cohort sampled during active COVID-19.

This rearrangement joins TRBV5-1 to TRBJ2-3; 7 nucleotides line up with TRBD1. The germline CDR1 and CDR2 sequences are SGHRS and YFSETQ. The CDR3 loop spans 15 amino acids. Losses at the gene ends were 4 bases for V and 1 base for J; bases not matched to a gene: 6. The CDR3 sequence is CASSGTAFGTDTQYF. As DNA, the CDR3 is TGCGCCAGCAGCGGGACAGCATTTGGCACAGATACGCAGTATTTT.

This chain connects TRBV7-9 to TRBJ2-7, with D possibly being TRBD1 (6 bases). The CDR3 loop spans 14 amino acids. The germline gives CDR1 SEHNR, CDR2 FQNEAQ (reference sequence). V lost 4 bases and J lost 5, with 15 bases in between. The CDR3 sequence: CASSSQKPGDEQYF. CDR3 DNA sequence: TGTGCCAGCAGCTCGCAAAAACCAGGGGACGAGCAGTACTTC.

The chain has TRBV27 and TRBJ2-7; tentative D call: TRBD2 (5 bases). The V and J ends lost 6 bases and 2 bases respectively, with 23 bases between them. The V gene's germline CDR1 is MNHEY and CDR2 SMNVEV (reference sequence). This CDR3 has 17 amino acids. The CDR3 here is CASRPEIGGRTPYEQYF. The CDR3 coding sequence is TGTGCCAGCAGGCCCGAGATTGGAGGACGTACACCCTACGAGCAGTACTTC.

The V gene is TRBV5-6, the J gene TRBJ1-6; 7 nucleotides align to TRBD1. Germline assignment: CDR1 SGHDT and CDR2 YYEEEE. This CDR3 region has 17 residues. The J segment lost 7 bases and the V segment lost 2 bases, leaving 12 bases of the junction unmatched. CDR3 DNA sequence: TGTGCCAGCAGCTTTTACCCGACAGGGCGTAGAAATTCACCCCTCCACTTT. This sequence encodes CASSFYPTGRRNSPLHF.

The chain links TRBV18 to TRBJ2-7; D is unclear. In germline, CDR1 is KGHSH, CDR2 LQKENI. Trimming took 0 bases from V and 0 from J, leaving 6 bases between them. The CDR3 has 14 amino acids. CDR3: CASSPPVSSYEQYF. CDR3 DNA: TGTGCCAGCTCACCACCGGTCAGCTCCTACGAGCAGTACTTC.